This record concerns one T cell receptor beta chain sequence. The antigen remains unidentified. The data are from a study of CD8+ T cells in alopecia areata. The study, taken as a whole, reports: Relative to normal scalp, lesional scalp, especially alopecia totalis/universalis, showed higher clonality. Researchers say the link of baseline CD8+ expansion to response remains uncertain, with one nonresponder. Patients shared TCRs less clearly than mice did, possibly owing to HLA.

This CDR3 is 15 amino acids long. V lost 4 bases and J 3 bases, leaving 16 bases between the germline ends. The germline V gene has CDR1 SGHAT and CDR2 FQNNGV. As to treatment: oral pan-JAK inhibitor, 5-10 mg twice daily. Punch biopsies of lesional scalp, plus peripheral blood, were taken from alopecia areata patients. RNA was extracted and reverse transcribed into cDNA as the sequencing template. Data came from immunoSEQ multiplex PCR; TCRdb stores just in-frame clones and leaves some out. The sample contains over 200,000 clones, 64% of which appear only once. The TCR originated in a human donor with alopecia areata. The sequences come from CD4+ T cells sorted from blood, collected at week 4, from a patient treated with tofacitinib. The V and J genes are TRBV11-2 and TRBJ2-7; TRBD1 might be the D (5 bases). CDR3 sequence reads: CASSSPLTGVYEQYF. As DNA, the CDR3 is TGTGCCAGCAGCTCTCCTCTAACAGGAGTCTACGAGCAGTACTTC.